The present T cell receptor beta chain was sequenced within a study of human T cells and chemical hapten exposure (dated by TCRdb to the early 2020s). Turning to the overall study: For sensitization, 2% DPC in acetone was applied to a 2 cm by 2 cm area of upper inner arm skin. Libraries were pooled for sequencing, and variation in per-sample TCR yields was attributed mainly to small differences in library volumes within the pool. Blood samples were taken from patients before sensitization (week 0) and at 2, 6 and about 24 weeks after DPC sensitization. The mostly female patient cohort included alopecia areata with under or over 50% scalp involvement, alopecia totalis and alopecia universalis. Patch testing was performed on the upper back with Finn chambers containing 0.01% DPC, and the patch tests were scored after 6 days according to International Contact Dermatitis Research Group standards. The study tracked peripheral blood TCR repertoire changes in vivo during primary and secondary sensitization to the hapten diphenylcyclopropenone (DPC) in alopecia patients. Approximately 28 alopecia patients gave blood for TCR sequencing at one to four time points (pre-sensitization, 2, 6 and 24 weeks). Patients additionally received weekly therapeutic DPC doses to the scalp throughout the roughly 23-week study period. Study-wide conclusions, independent of this receptor: Repeated subsampling changed both the strength of the expansion versus patch-test correlation and the threshold at which that correlation became significant. Because every patient had alopecia, a presumed autoimmune disease, the patients' immune response might differ from that of healthy individuals. No change with DPC sensitization was found in the number of TCRs above 1 in 1000 frequency, and no evidence of global repertoire structure alterations was found. Patch test score correlated positively with the number of PT1 expanded TCRs, reaching significance at thresholds 8, 16 and 32 but not at 4. Compared with pre-sensitization or healthy control sets, expanded TCRs formed significantly more large CDR3 similarity clusters, which is consistent with antigen-driven responses.

This specimen's time point label, interpreted: pre-sensitization, week 0. The treatment or condition label for this specimen denotes: therapeutic diphenylcyclopropenone sensitization with weekly scalp DPC. Blood at each patch-test visit was drawn before the patch test was applied. Patients were considered eligible if aged 18 to 70, diagnosed with alopecia and deemed suitable for DPC therapy, and patients were excluded if pregnant. Total RNA was extracted from unfractionated whole blood that had been collected in Tempus Blood RNA tubes. This clonotype has more than one count but fewer than ten. The antigen it recognizes is unknown. No much larger clonotype is one base removed from it; base qualities were not supplied. To prepare the library, RACE was applied. Sequencer: NextSeq 500. During library preparation, unique molecular identifiers were attached to individual cDNA molecules so that TCRs could be counted quantitatively and reproducibly. For every blood RNA sample, sequencing covered both the TCR alpha and TCR beta chains. The published analysis was carried out like this. Samples had a median of 95,638 TCRs, with a range from roughly 23,224 to 700,000. The Decombinator software suite was used to annotate V, J and CDR3 in the TCR reads. For PS versus PT1 abundance plots, all samples were subsampled to the same number of TCRs (28,000). TCRs were defined as expanded if absent before sensitization and observed at least eight times at the 2-week time point. TCRdb passed the public sequencing reads through fastp at Q25 and MiXCR, retaining productive beta sequences. Every CDR3 protein is listed once, alongside the most common genes and DNA of its rows. TCRdb assigned the V and J calls; the authors' analysis was not used. The sample table holds some 250,000 distinct CDR3 sequences, of which almost 8% were seen once. About 1.1% of the sample comes from the top ten.

There are 15 amino acids in the CDR3, from cysteine to phenylalanine inclusive. CDR3 DNA only is kept here, 45 bases in frame from base 1. Relative to germline, V is missing 10 bases and J is missing 1 base, with 7 bases of the junction outside any gene match. The germline V gene supplies CDR1 ENHRY and CDR2 SYGVKD. The TCR was taken from a young man with alopecia areata. Some clones in this sample may be carry-over from other donors' samples. The rearranged segments are TRBV10-3 and TRBJ1-5; a stretch of 10 junction bases matches TRBD1. The sample consisted of whole blood, taken in connection with sensitization to the hapten diphenylcyclopropenone (DPC). CDR3 protein: CATAGDRGSNQPQHF. Here is the DNA: TGTGCCACGGCGGGGGACAGGGGAAGCAATCAGCCCCAGCATTTT.